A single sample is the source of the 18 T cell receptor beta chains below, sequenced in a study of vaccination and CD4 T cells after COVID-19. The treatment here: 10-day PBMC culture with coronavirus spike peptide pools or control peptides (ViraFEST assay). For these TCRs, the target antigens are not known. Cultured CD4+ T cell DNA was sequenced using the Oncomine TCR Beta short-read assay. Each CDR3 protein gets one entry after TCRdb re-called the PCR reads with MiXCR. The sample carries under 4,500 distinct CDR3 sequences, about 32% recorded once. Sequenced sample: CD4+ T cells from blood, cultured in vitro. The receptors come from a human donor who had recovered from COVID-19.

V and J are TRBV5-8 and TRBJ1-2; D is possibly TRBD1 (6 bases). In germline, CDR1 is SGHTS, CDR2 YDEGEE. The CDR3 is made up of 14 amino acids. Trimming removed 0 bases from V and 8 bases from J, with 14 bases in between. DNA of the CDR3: TGTGCCAGCAGCTTGGCAGGGGAAATTATCGGCTACACCTTC. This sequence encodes CASSLAGEIIGYTF. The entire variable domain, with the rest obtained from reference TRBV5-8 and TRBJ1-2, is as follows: EAGVTQSPTHLIKTRGQQATLRCSPISGHTSVYWYQQALGLGLQFLLWYDEGEERNRGNFPPRFSGRQFPNYSSELNVNALELEDSALYLCASSLAGEIIGYTFGSGTRLTVV.

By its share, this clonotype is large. CDR3 bases: TGTGCCAGCAGGCGAAGTACAGGGCGAGAGACCCAGTACTTC. Translated: CASRRSTGRETQYF. The chain is built from TRBV12-3 or TRBV12-4 and TRBJ2-5, with D perhaps matching TRBD1 (6 bases). Trimming left V 6 bases short and J 4 bases short, with 15 bases between. The length of the CDR3 is 14 residues.

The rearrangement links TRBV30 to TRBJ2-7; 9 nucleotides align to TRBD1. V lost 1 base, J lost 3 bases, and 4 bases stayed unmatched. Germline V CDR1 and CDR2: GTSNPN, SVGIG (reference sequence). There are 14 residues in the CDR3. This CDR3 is CAWSAGQGYYEQYF. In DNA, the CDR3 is TGTGCCTGGAGTGCGGGACAGGGTTACTACGAGCAGTACTTC.

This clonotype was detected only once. Here the CDR3 DNA reads TGTGCCTGGAGTGTAGGGGGAGTGGGGAATCAGCCCCAGCATTTT. It specifies CAWSVGGVGNQPQHF. The V gene is TRBV30, the J gene TRBJ1-5; D possibly corresponds to TRBD1 (6 bases). Germline V gives CDR1 GTSNPN, CDR2 SVGIG (reference sequence). The CDR3 has 15 residues. V lost 0 bases and J 4 bases, leaving 13 bases between the germline ends.

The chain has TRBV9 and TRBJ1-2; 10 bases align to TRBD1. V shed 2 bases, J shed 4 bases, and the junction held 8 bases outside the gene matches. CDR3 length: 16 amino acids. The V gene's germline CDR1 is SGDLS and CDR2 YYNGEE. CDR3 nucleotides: TGTGCCAGCAGCGTGGGGGGACAGGGGAAACTCTATGGCTACACCTTC. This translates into CASSVGGQGKLYGYTF.

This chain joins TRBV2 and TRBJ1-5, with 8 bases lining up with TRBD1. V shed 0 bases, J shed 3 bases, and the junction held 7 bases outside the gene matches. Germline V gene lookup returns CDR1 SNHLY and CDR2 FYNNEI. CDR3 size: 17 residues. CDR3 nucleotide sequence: TGTGCCAGCAGTGAAGCGACCGACAGGGGTTACAATCAGCCCCAGCATTTT. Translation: CASSEATDRGYNQPQHF. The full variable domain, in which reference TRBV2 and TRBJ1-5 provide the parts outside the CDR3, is EPEVTQTPSHQVTQMGQEVILRCVPISNHLYFYWYRQILGQKVEFLVSFYNNEISEKSEIFDDQFSVERPDGSNFTLKIRSTKLEDSAMYFCASSEATDRGYNQPQHFGDGTRLSIL.

This CDR3 is CASSLQGFNTGELFF. In DNA, the CDR3 is TGTGCCAGCAGTCTCCAGGGGTTTAACACCGGGGAGCTGTTTTTT. The V gene is TRBV12-3 or TRBV12-4, the J gene TRBJ2-2; weak D call: TRBD1 (6 bases). The length of the CDR3 is 15 residues. Trimming removed 5 bases at V and 2 bases at J, with 12 bases between.

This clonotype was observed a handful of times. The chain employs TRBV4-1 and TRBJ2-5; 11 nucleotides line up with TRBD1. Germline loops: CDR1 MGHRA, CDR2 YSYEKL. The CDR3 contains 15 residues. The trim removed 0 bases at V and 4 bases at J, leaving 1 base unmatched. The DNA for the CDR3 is TGCGCCAGCAGCCAAGAGGGGACAGGGGGAGAGACCCAGTACTTC. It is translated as CASSQEGTGGETQYF.

The CDR3 reads CASSLVGGSSNYGYTF. DNA for the CDR3: TGCGCCAGCAGCTTGGTAGGGGGTTCCTCTAACTATGGCTACACCTTC. The J gene is TRBJ1-2, the V gene TRBV5-1; tentative D call: TRBD1 (6 bases). Trimming took 0 bases from V and 0 from J, leaving 12 bases between them. Per germline, CDR1 SGHRS and CDR2 YFSETQ. The CDR3 is 16 amino acids.

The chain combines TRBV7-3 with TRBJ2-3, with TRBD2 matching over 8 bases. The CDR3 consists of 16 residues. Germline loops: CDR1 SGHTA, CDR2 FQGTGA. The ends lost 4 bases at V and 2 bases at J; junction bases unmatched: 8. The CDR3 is CASSSRGGGLTDTQYF. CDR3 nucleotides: TGTGCCAGCAGCTCCCGTGGCGGGGGGCTCACAGATACGCAGTATTTT.

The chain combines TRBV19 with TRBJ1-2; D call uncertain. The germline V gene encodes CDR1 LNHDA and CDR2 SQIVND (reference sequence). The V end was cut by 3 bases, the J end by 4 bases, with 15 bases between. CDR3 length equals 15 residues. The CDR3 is CASSMPSTTPYGYTF. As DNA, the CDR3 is TGTGCCAGTAGTATGCCCAGTACCACACCCTATGGCTACACCTTC.

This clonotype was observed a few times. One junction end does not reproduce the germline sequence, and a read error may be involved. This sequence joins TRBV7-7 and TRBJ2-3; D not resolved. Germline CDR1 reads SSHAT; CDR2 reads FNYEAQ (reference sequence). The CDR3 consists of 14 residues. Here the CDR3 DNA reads TGTGCTAGCAGCTCTAACCCAGCCCACCCTACGCAGTATTTT. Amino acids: CASSSNPAHPTQYF. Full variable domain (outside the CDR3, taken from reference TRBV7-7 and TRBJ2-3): GAGVSQSPRYKVTKRGQDVTLRCDPISSHATLYWYQQALGQGPEFLTYFNYEAQPDKSGLPSDRFSAERPEGSISTLTIQRTEQRDSAMYRCASSSNPAHPTQYFGPGTRLTVL.

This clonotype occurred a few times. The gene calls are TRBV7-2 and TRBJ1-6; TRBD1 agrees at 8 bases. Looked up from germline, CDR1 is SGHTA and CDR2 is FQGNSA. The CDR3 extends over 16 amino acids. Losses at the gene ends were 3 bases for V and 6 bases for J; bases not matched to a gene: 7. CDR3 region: CASSLAWDRLNSPLHF. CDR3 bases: TGTGCCAGCAGCTTGGCCTGGGACAGGCTTAATTCACCCCTCCACTTT.

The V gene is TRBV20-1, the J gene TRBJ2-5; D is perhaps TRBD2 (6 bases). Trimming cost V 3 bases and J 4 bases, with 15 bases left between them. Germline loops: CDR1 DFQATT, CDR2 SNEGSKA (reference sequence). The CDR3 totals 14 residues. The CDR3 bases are TGCAGTGCTAGGACTAGAGCCGCGGTAGAGACCCAGTACTTC. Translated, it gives CSARTRAAVETQYF.

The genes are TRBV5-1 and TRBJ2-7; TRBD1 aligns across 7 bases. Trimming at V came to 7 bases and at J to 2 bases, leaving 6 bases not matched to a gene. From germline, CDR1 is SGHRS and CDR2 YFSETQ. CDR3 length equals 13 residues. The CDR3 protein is CASSGQGAYEQYF. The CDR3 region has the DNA TGCGCCAGCTCCGGGCAGGGGGCCTACGAGCAGTACTTC.

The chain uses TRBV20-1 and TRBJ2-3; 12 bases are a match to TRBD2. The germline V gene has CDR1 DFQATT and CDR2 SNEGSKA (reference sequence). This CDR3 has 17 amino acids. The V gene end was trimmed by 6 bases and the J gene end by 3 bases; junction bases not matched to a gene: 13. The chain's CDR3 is CSAIGPSGGAGTDTQYF. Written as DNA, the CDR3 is TGCAGTGCCATAGGTCCTAGCGGGGGGGCCGGGACAGATACGCAGTATTTT.

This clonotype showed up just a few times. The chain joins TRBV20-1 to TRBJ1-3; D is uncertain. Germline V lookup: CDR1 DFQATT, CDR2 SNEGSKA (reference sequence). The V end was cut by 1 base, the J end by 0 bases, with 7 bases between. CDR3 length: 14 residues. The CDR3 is CSARVPRSGNTIYF. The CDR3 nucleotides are TGCAGTGCTAGAGTTCCACGCTCTGGAAACACCATATATTTT.

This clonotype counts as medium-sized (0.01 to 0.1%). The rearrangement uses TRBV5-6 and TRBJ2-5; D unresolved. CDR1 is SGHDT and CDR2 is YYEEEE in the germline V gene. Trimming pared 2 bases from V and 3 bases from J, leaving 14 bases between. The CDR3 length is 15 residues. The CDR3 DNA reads TGTGCCAGCAGCTTTATAGAATCGAGTGAAGAGACCCAGTACTTC. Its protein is CASSFIESSEETQYF.